This T cell receptor beta chain is from a study of CD8 T cells in Susac syndrome. The wider study: When blood was drawn, patients with Susac syndrome were on intravenous immunoglobulin alone, on corticosteroids, or therapy-naive.

It was with random hexamers that 0.5 to 1 ug RNA was reverse transcribed. With immunoSEQ multiplex PCR, TCR beta CDR3 was amplified across 54 Vbeta and 13 Jbeta. TCRdb reprocessed the immunoSEQ multiplex PCR reads via MiXCR and lists one record per CDR3 protein. The sample has more than 150,000 distinct CDR3 sequences; 85% to 95% are singletons. Under recently defined diagnostic criteria, the patients with Susac syndrome qualified as having definite or probable disease. V was cut by 4 bases and J by 5 bases, with 12 bases left in between. CDR3 size: 14 residues. The germline CDR1 and CDR2 sequences are MGHRA and YSYEKL.

This clonotype originated in a human donor with Susac syndrome. V is TRBV4-1 and J is TRBJ2-1, with D perhaps TRBD1 (6 bases). The sequenced sample was CD4+ T cells from PBMCs. CDR3 sequence: CASSRGGRDNEQFF. CDR3 nucleotides: TGCGCCAGCAGCCGAGGGGGAAGGGACAATGAGCAGTTCTTC.